Presented here are 15 T cell receptor beta chains from one specimen sequenced in a study of blood T cell repertoires in COVID-19 (dated by TCRdb to 2019 to 2021). The library was obtained by the immunoSEQ multiplex PCR assay. Not all clones reach the TCRdb copy of this immuneACCESS table, which keeps in-frame sequences only. Checked studies attribute under half of the gap to unresolved V genes and leave the rest unexplained. The sample data list 300,000 to 400,000 clones, and roughly 86% of these were observed just once. Jointly, the top ten make up roughly 6.6% of the sample. The sequenced sample was peripheral blood. The source is a woman in her 70s with COVID-19, enrolled during active disease.

The rearrangement joins TRBV12-5 to TRBJ1-3; maybe TRBD1 (5 bases). CDR3 length: 14 residues. Trimming took off 7 bases at V and 0 bases at J, with 10 bases between the two ends. In germline, CDR1 is LGHNT, CDR2 FRNRAP. The CDR3 bases are TGTGCTAGTGCTAAAACAGGCTCTGGAAACACCATATATTTT. Translating gives CASAKTGSGNTIYF.

A word on this clone: It is unclear where the CDR3 begins or ends on the DNA, so no DNA is shown, and the CDR3 is as TCRdb lists it. This chain links TRBV9 with TRBJ1-1. Both ends counted, the CDR3 spans 11 residues. Germline V gene data show CDR1 as SGDLS and CDR2 as YYNGEE. CDR3 region: CASSVAGGSFF.

The chain links TRBV30 to TRBJ1-2; D ambiguous. The CDR3 runs to 13 residues. V was cut by 3 bases and J by 2 bases, with 10 bases left in between. The germline V gene has CDR1 GTSNPN and CDR2 SVGIG (reference sequence). The CDR3 nucleotides are TGTGCCTGGAGGCCGGGCGGGAACTATGGCTACACCTTC. Protein product: CAWRPGGNYGYTF.

The V gene is TRBV18, the J gene TRBJ1-1, with D hard to call. The germline V and J ends were trimmed by 3 bases and 1 base, with 15 bases remaining between them. This CDR3 is built from 16 residues. Germline V gene lookup returns CDR1 KGHSH and CDR2 LQKENI. This CDR3 reads CASSPREGFRNTEAFF. The CDR3 DNA is TGTGCCAGCTCACCTCGAGAGGGCTTTCGGAACACTGAAGCTTTCTTT.

This clone was counted a few times. The rearrangement joins TRBV28 to TRBJ1-6; TRBD1 is a possible D gene (6 bases). Germline values: CDR1 MDHEN, CDR2 SYDVKM. Trimming removed 8 bases from V and 0 bases from J, with 14 bases in between. This CDR3 contains 16 residues. CDR3 sequence: CASGNTRGSYNSPLHF. DNA of the CDR3: TGTGCCAGCGGCAACACCAGGGGCTCCTATAATTCACCCCTCCACTTT.

This clone was recorded once. The chain has TRBV3-1 (or the pseudogene TRBV3-2) and TRBJ2-7, with D unclear. CDR1 and CDR2 (germline): LGHDT, YNNKEL (reference sequence). CDR3 length: 16 residues. The V end lost 0 bases, the J end lost 4 bases, and 16 bases lay between the germline ends. The CDR3 region is CASSQDIEVRWYEQYF. The CDR3, as DNA: TGTGCCAGCAGCCAAGATATAGAGGTTCGATGGTACGAGCAGTACTTC.

The chain employs TRBV12-3 or TRBV12-4 and TRBJ1-1; D call uncertain. There are 13 residues in the CDR3. Trimming removed 5 bases at V and 1 base at J, with 8 bases between. The CDR3 is CASSRTPNTEAFF. Here the CDR3 DNA reads TGTGCCAGCAGTCGAACACCGAACACTGAAGCTTTCTTT.

The chain joins TRBV4-1 to TRBJ2-1, with 10 bases that match TRBD2. Unmatched junction bases numbered 14, after V lost 3 bases and J lost 6 bases. Germline CDR1 reads MGHRA; CDR2 reads YSYEKL. The CDR3 contains 18 residues. In DNA form, the CDR3 reads TGCGCCAGCAGCCAGGTTATTTCTAGCGGGGGATCTGGCAATGAGCAGTTCTTC. Its translation is CASSQVISSGGSGNEQFF.

The rearrangement uses TRBV27 and TRBJ1-5; the D gene is possibly TRBD1 (6 bases). The germline V gene has CDR1 MNHEY and CDR2 SMNVEV (reference sequence). With 3 bases removed from V and 7 bases from J, the gap between germline ends came to 10 bases. The length of the CDR3 is 13 residues. CDR3 in DNA: TGTGCCAGCAGTTTGGGGGCTGGGCAGCCCCAGCATTTT. Protein sequence: CASSLGAGQPQHF.

This clone showed up just once. The V and J genes are TRBV4-3 and TRBJ1-1; perhaps TRBD1 as D (5 bases). The CDR3 has 18 amino acids. CDR1 is LGHNA and CDR2 is YSLEER in the germline V gene. The V and J ends lost 0 bases and 8 bases respectively, with 25 bases between them. As DNA, the CDR3 is TGCGCCAGCAGCCAAGATCTTATCCAGGGTGTTGGGTTTTTAGAAGCTTTCTTT. Its protein is CASSQDLIQGVGFLEAFF.

V usage is TRBV7-9 and J usage is TRBJ1-4; no clear D gene. Trimming took 2 bases from V and 4 from J, leaving 11 bases between them. The CDR3 runs to 15 residues. Germline CDR1 and CDR2: SEHNR and FQNEAQ (reference sequence). CDR3 nucleotides: TGTGCCAGCAGCTTATCCCCAGGAGGTAATGAAAAACTGTTTTTT. This translates into CASSLSPGGNEKLFF.

This clone has a handful of counts. The chain couples TRBV14 to TRBJ1-6, with D unclear. V was pared by 1 base and J by 9 bases, with 10 bases between. CDR3 size: 14 residues. Per the germline V gene, CDR1 is SGHDN and CDR2 is FVKESK. The CDR3 sequence: CASSQGNIGSPLHF. The CDR3 bases are TGTGCCAGCAGCCAAGGAAATATCGGTTCACCCCTCCACTTT.

This chain connects TRBV27 to TRBJ2-1; D possibly corresponds to TRBD1 (6 bases). Germline-derived CDR1 and CDR2 are MNHEY and SMNVEV (reference sequence). The CDR3 is 15 amino acids. The V and J ends lost 6 bases and 4 bases respectively, with 16 bases between them. The CDR3 coding sequence is TGTGCCAGCAGCCATACCGACAGGTCATACAATGAGCAGTTCTTC. Translated, it gives CASSHTDRSYNEQFF.

This chain joins TRBV19 and TRBJ1-3; 7 positions agree with TRBD1. The CDR3 has 14 residues. Looked up from germline, CDR1 is LNHDA and CDR2 is SQIVND (reference sequence). Germline trimming cut 6 bases from V and 0 bases from J; bases unmatched to any gene: 2. The CDR3 protein is CASRGQSSGNTIYF. Written as DNA, the CDR3 is TGTGCCAGTAGGGGACAGAGCTCTGGAAACACCATATATTTT.

V usage is TRBV2 and J usage is TRBJ1-1, with 9 bases fitting TRBD1. CDR3 length: 11 amino acids. Germline V gene sequence: CDR1 SNHLY, CDR2 FYNNEI. The J segment lost 10 bases and the V segment lost 5 bases, leaving 2 bases of the junction unmatched. CDR3: CASSTTGGAFF. The CDR3 DNA is TGTGCCAGCAGTACGACAGGGGGAGCTTTCTTT.